Listed here are 8 T cell receptor beta chains from one sample, sequenced in a study of cytomegalovirus exposure and HLA in healthy donors. Amplification used 60 Vbeta primers and 13 Jbeta primers. TCRdb's copy holds only in-frame clones and misses some; the assay was immunoSEQ multiplex PCR. Of some 150,000 clones in the sample, around 72% were seen once. The sequencing input was PBMCs. Every receptor here comes from a human donor in good health.

The chain carries TRBV6-9 and TRBJ2-2, with TRBD2 identical over 8 bases. V trimming: 2 bases; J trimming: 5 bases; junction bases outside the gene matches: 7. The CDR3 is 16 residues long. From germline, CDR1 is MNHGY and CDR2 SVAAGI. CDR3 nucleotides: TGTGCCAGCAGTTATAACGGGAGGGTAGGGACCGGGGAGCTGTTTTTT. Its protein product is CASSYNGRVGTGELFF.

This rearrangement joins TRBV5-1 to TRBJ2-3, with TRBD2 matching 9 bases. CDR1 and CDR2 from the germline V gene are SGHRS and YFSETQ. The CDR3 extends over 16 amino acids. V dropped 0 bases and J dropped 2; count of bases not matched to a gene: 4. This CDR3 is CASSLGSGGNTDTQYF. CDR3 nucleotide sequence: TGCGCCAGCAGCTTGGGTAGCGGGGGCAACACAGATACGCAGTATTTT.

The chain joins TRBV30 to TRBJ2-1, with 10 bases lining up with TRBD2. V shed 0 bases and J 3 bases; nucleotides not matched to a gene: 2. Germline CDR1 GTSNPN, CDR2 SVGIG (reference sequence). The CDR3 totals 15 residues. The CDR3 sequence: CAWSVTSGFYNEQFF. The CDR3 DNA is TGTGCCTGGAGTGTGACTAGCGGGTTCTACAATGAGCAGTTCTTC.

This clone was detected only once. The chain recombines TRBV6-1 with TRBJ1-3, with D possibly being TRBD1 (6 bases). The CDR3 has 12 residues. The V gene lost 7 bases and the J gene lost 9 bases, with 13 bases spanning the gap. Looked up from germline, CDR1 is MNHNS and CDR2 is SASEGT. The CDR3 sequence is CASMNQGFTIYF. Written as DNA, the CDR3 is TGTGCCAGCATGAACCAGGGGTTCACCATATATTTT.

The rearrangement uses TRBV6-1 and TRBJ1-6; 7 nucleotides match TRBD1. Germline trimming cut 8 bases from V and 7 bases from J; bases unmatched to any gene: 8. This CDR3 has 14 residues. Germline CDR1 is MNHNS and CDR2 is SASEGT. The CDR3 DNA sequence: TGTGCCAGCTCCAGACAGGGTGAAAATTCACCCCTCCACTTT. Amino acid sequence: CASSRQGENSPLHF.

The chain recombines TRBV7-2 with TRBJ1-3; D is ambiguous. Germline-derived CDR1 and CDR2 are SGHTA and FQGNSA. Between the trimmed V and J ends, which lost 5 bases and 4 bases, there was a span of 6 bases. The CDR3 is 12 residues long. The CDR3 nucleotides read TGTGCCAGCAGCCTCCCCGGAAACACCATATATTTT. This encodes CASSLPGNTIYF.

The rearrangement uses TRBV15 and TRBJ2-1, with 10 positions matching TRBD2. The CDR3 length is 16 residues. With 2 bases clipped from V and 4 bases from J, the junction kept 5 bases outside the gene matches. Germline V lookup: CDR1 LNHNV, CDR2 YYDKDF (reference sequence). The CDR3 loop reads CATSRPSGGAYNEQFF. The CDR3 DNA follows: TGTGCCACCAGCAGACCTAGCGGGGGCGCGTACAATGAGCAGTTCTTC.

The sample holds a few counts of this clone. This chain joins TRBV11-1 and TRBJ2-3, with no clear D. The CDR3 length is 14 residues. Germline CDR1 and CDR2: SGHAT and FQDESV (reference sequence). Deletions cut 1 base from V and 5 bases from J, with 10 bases between. The CDR3 DNA reads TGTGCCAGCAGCTTAGTAACTTTAAGAGATACGCAGTATTTT. Its protein is CASSLVTLRDTQYF. Looking up the rest from reference TRBV11-1 and TRBJ2-3 gives the full variable domain: EAEVAQSPRYKITEKSQAVAFWCDPISGHATLYWYRQILGQGPELLVQFQDESVVDDSQLPKDRFSAERLKGVDSTLKIQPAELGDSAMYLCASSLVTLRDTQYFGPGTRLTVL.